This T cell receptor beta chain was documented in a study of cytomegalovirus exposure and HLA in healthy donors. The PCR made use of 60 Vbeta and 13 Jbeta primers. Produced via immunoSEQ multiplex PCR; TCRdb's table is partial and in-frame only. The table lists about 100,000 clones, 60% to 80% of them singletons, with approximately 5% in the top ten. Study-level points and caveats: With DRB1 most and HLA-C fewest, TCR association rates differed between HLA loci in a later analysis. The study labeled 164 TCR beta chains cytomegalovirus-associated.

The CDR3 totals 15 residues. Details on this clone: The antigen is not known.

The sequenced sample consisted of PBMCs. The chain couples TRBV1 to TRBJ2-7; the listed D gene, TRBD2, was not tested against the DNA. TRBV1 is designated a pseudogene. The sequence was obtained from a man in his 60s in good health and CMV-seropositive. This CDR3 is CTSSQGLAGEEEQYF. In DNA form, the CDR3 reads TGCACCAGCAGCCAGGGACTAGCGGGGGAGGAAGAGCAGTACTTC.